Below, one T cell receptor (beta chain) is given with its context. The antigen remains unidentified. A sample-barcoded 5' primer and a J-beta primer mix were used in a second PCR of roughly 7 to 11 cycles. TCRdb processed the 5' RACE reads anew with MiXCR; each CDR3 protein has one entry. The sample includes 1.5 million to 2 million distinct CDR3 sequences, 28% of them seen just once. Germline V gene lookup returns CDR1 DFQATT and CDR2 SNEGSKA (reference sequence). Trimming removed 3 bases at V and 1 base at J, with 15 bases between. There are 15 residues in the CDR3. This sample stems from a study of blood T cells in healthy people across ages. Study results and caveats: Diversity figures based on one million T cells were deemed too low.

The sequence was collected from a woman in her twenties or thirties in good health. This chain connects TRBV20-1 to TRBJ1-2, with unresolved D. Input material: blood. CDR3 residues: CSASVGEWGNYGYTF. In DNA, the CDR3 is TGCAGTGCTAGTGTTGGCGAGTGGGGTAACTATGGCTACACCTTC.